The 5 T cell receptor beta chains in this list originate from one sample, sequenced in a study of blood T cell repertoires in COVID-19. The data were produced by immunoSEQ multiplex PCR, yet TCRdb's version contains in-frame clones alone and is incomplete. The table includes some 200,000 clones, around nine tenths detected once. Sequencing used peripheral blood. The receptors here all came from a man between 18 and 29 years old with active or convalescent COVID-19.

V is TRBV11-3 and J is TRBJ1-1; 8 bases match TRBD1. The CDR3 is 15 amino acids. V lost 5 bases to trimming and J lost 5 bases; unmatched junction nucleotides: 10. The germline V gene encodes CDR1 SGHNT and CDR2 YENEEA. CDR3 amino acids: CASSPPRQGWTEAFF. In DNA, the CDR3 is TGTGCCAGCAGCCCACCGAGACAGGGGTGGACTGAAGCTTTCTTT.

As DNA, the CDR3 is TGCGCCAGCAGCCAAGAAGCCGCAGCGGGAGGCACTACGAGCTCCTACGAGCAGTACTTC. The encoded protein is CASSQEAAAGGTTSSYEQYF. This chain uses TRBV4-1 with TRBJ2-7, with 9 positions matching TRBD2. Germline V lookup: CDR1 MGHRA, CDR2 YSYEKL. The CDR3 covers 20 residues. The trim removed 0 bases at V and 0 bases at J, leaving 15 bases unmatched.

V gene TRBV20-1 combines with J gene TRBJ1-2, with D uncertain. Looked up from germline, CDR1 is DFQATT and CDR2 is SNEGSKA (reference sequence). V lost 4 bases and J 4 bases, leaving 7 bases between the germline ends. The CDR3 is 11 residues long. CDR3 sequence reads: CSAIAGYGYTF. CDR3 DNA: TGCAGTGCTATCGCAGGCTATGGCTACACCTTC.

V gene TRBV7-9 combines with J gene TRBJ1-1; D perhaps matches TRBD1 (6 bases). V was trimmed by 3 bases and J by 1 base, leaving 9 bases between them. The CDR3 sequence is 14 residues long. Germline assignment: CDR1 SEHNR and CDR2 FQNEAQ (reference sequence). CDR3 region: CASSFQGPNTEAFF. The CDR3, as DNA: TGTGCCAGCAGCTTTCAGGGGCCGAACACTGAAGCTTTCTTT.

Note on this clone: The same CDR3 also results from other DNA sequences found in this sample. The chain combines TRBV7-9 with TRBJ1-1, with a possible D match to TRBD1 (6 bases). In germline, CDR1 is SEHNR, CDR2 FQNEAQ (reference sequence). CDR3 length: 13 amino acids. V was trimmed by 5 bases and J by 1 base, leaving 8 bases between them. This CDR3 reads CASSLGQNTEAFF. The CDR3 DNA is TGTGCCAGCAGCCTGGGACAGAACACTGAAGCTTTCTTT.